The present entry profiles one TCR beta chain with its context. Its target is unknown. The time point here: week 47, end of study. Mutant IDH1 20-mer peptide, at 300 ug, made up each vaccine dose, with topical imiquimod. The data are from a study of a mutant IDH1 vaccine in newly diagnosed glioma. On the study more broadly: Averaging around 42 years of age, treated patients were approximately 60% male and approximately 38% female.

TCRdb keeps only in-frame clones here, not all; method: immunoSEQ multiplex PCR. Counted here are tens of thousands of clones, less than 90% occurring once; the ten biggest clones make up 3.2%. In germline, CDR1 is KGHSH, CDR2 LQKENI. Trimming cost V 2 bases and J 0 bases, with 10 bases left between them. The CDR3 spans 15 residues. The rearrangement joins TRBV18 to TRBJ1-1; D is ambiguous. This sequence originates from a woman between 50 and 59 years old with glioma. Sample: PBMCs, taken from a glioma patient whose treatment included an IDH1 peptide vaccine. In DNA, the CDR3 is TGTGCCAGCTCACCAACCGCCGGAATGAACACTGAAGCTTTCTTT. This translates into CASSPTAGMNTEAFF. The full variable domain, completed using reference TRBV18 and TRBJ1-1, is NAGVMQNPRHLVRRRGQEARLRCSPMKGHSHVYWYRQLPEEGLKFMVYLQKENIIDESGMPKERFSAEFPKEGPSILRIQQVVRGDSAAYFCASSPTAGMNTEAFFGQGTRLTVV.